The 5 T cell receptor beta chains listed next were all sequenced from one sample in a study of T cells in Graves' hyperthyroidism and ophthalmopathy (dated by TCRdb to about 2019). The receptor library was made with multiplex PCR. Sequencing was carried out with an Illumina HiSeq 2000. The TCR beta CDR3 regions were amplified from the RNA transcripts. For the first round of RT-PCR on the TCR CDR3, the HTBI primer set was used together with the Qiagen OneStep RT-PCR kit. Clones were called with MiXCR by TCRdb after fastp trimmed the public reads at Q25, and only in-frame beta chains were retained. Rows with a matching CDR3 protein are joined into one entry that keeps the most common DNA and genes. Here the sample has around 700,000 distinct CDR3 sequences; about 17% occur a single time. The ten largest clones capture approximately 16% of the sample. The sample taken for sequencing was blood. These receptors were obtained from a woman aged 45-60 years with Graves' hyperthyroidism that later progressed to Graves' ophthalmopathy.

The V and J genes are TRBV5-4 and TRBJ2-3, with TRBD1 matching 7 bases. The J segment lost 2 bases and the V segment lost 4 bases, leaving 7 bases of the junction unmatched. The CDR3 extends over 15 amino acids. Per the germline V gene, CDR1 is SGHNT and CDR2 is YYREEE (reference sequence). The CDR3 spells CASSETGSTTDTQYF. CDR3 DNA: TGTGCCAGCAGCGAGACAGGGTCTACCACAGATACGCAGTATTTT.

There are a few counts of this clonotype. The CDR3 region has the DNA TGTGCCACCAGCCATGGGGGACAGGGGGGAGAGACCCAGTACTTC. Translated: CATSHGGQGGETQYF. The genes are TRBV15 and TRBJ2-5; 11 bases agree with TRBD1. The CDR3 covers 15 residues. The V gene end was trimmed by 5 bases and the J gene end by 4 bases; junction bases not matched to a gene: 6. CDR1 and CDR2 from the germline V gene are LNHNV and YYDKDF (reference sequence).

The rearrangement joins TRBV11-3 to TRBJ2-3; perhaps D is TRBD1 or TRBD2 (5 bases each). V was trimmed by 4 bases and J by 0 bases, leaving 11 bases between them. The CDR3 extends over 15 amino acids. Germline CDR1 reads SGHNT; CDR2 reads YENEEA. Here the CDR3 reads CASSWGRASTDTQYF. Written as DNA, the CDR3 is TGTGCCAGCAGCTGGGGACGGGCTAGCACAGATACGCAGTATTTT.

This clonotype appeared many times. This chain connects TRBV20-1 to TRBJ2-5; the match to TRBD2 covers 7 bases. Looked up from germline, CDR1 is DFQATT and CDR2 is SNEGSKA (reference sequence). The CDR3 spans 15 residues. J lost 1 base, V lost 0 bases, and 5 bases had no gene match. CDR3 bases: TGCAGTGCTAGAGATGGGGGGAGGGCCCAAGAGACCCAGTACTTC. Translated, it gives CSARDGGRAQETQYF.

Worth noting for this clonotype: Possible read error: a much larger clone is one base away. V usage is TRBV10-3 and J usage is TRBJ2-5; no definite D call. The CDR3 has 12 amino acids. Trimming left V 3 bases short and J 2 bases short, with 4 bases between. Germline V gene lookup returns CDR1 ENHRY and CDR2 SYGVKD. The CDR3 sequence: CAISDGQETQYF. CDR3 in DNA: TGTGCCATCAGTGACGGGCAAGAGACCCAGTACTTC.